What follows describes a single T cell receptor beta chain. This clone's antigen is unknown. Base qualities are missing; no much larger clone stands one base away. The sample originates from a study of blood T cell repertoires in COVID-19 (TCRdb year 2020). Study-level background: Collaborator samples came from the United States, Italy and Spain and covered acute and convalescent phases of COVID-19. The prospective study material was composed of cDNA or gDNA derived from T cells, B-cell-depleted T cells, or PBMCs. The dataset comprised deeply sampled blood TCRbeta repertoires from subjects exposed to, actively infected with, or recovered from COVID-19. A freely available public database, intended as a resource for researchers studying the immune response to SARS-CoV-2, is where the repertoires were released. Samples came from the ongoing ImmuneRACE study (first 160 participants) plus 1,254 subjects from 6 global collaborators. A de-identified subject ID, COVID-19 status, age in years and sex were almost always included in the sample metadata. Where available, HLA class I and class II types were taken from metadata supplied by the sample provider and were not determined by assay-based typing.

Collaborating institutions collected whole blood in K2EDTA tubes following their own protocols. For TCRbeta analysis, collaborators shipped samples in one of three forms: frozen whole blood, isolated PBMCs, or DNA extracted from either of those sample types. TCRbeta CDR3 regions were amplified from genomic DNA by means of the immunoSEQ Assay, a bias-controlled multiplex PCR. From the authors' description of their analysis: Within the assay, amplification of reference gene primers was used to estimate how many nucleated cells each sample contained. To quantify the absolute abundance of each unique TCRbeta CDR3 rearrangement, sequence reads were collapsed and filtered. For each sample, productive Simpson clonality was calculated as the square root of Simpson's diversity index over productive rearrangements. TCRdb limited this immuneACCESS table to in-frame rearrangements with V and J called. A share of clones is missing; checked studies link under half to unresolved V genes, and the rest is unexplained. V, J and clone size are those of that table, while D and trimming were read from the DNA. Recorded for this sample are 60,000 to 75,000 clones; 75% to 90% of them occurred a single time. Around 40% of the sample is taken by the ten largest.

The study at large found these results: The amount of clinical and demographic metadata varied by source and participant and was provided uncurated.

The germline V gene yields KGHSH for CDR1 and LQKENI for CDR2. Trimming takes 2 bases off V and 5 bases off J; junction bases not matched to a gene: 14. Reading from cysteine to phenylalanine, the CDR3 counts 19 amino acids. Just the 57-base CDR3 DNA is kept, in frame starting at base 1. What was sequenced was peripheral blood. The TCR comes from a woman older than 75 with active or convalescent COVID-19. The chain is encoded by TRBV18 joined to TRBJ2-5, and TRBD2 aligns with 13 junction nucleotides. Here is the DNA: TGTGCCAGCTCACCATTCCCGGGACTAGCGGGGAAGGTACGGGAGACCCAGTACTTC. The translation is CASSPFPGLAGKVRETQYF.